This T cell receptor (beta chain) was sequenced in a study of shared clonotypes between healthy human individuals. From germline, CDR1 is SGHAT and CDR2 FQNNGV. The CDR3 covers 14 residues. The V gene lost 5 bases and the J gene lost 3 bases, with 12 bases spanning the gap. Method: immunoSEQ multiplex PCR; TCRdb's copy keeps in-frame clones and lacks some. Here the sample spans under 1,100,000 clones, roughly 74% being singletons. The receptor was derived from a man aged 18-30 years in good health. Some clones in this sample may be carry-over from other donors' samples. This chain uses TRBV11-2 with TRBJ2-3, with a possible D match to TRBD2 (6 bases). Sequencing was carried out using memory CD4+ T cells from PBMCs. Stated subset: CD45RA-negative fraction. DNA of the CDR3: TGTGCCAGCAGCCCCGGGACTTTGACAGATACGCAGTATTTT. This sequence encodes CASSPGTLTDTQYF.